This T cell receptor (beta chain) stems from a study of blood T cell repertoires in COVID-19. Study in general: Acute and convalescent COVID-19 samples came from the United States, Italy and Spain. Sources were T cells, B-cell-depleted T cells, or PBMCs; the material itself was cDNA or gDNA.

In the source study's methods: Amplifying reference gene primers gave estimates of nucleated cell counts. Sequenced by immunoSEQ multiplex PCR; TCRdb stores in-frame clones only, minus some. V and J calls and clone size come straight from that table; D and trimming were deduced from the DNA. The sample holds 85,000 to 100,000 clones; about 76% are singletons and the top ten take 24%. Trimming left V 5 bases short and J 5 bases short, with 16 bases between. Looked up from germline, CDR1 is SGHVS and CDR2 is FQNEAQ. This CDR3 comprises 14 residues. This sequence joins TRBV7-8 and TRBJ2-7; D may be TRBD2 (5 bases). The sequenced sample was peripheral blood. The sequence derives from a human donor in a cohort sampled during active COVID-19. In DNA form, the CDR3 reads TGTGCCAGCAGCCCTAGAGGGAGTATAAACGAGCAGTACTTC. Its translation is CASSPRGSINEQYF.